These 25 T cell receptor beta chains were sequenced from one sample in a study of CD8+ T cells in alopecia areata (dated by TCRdb to the late 2010s). The intended sense of this specimen's time point label: baseline before oral tofacitinib. Libraries came from the immunoSEQ multiplex PCR assay. RNA was extracted from all samples and reverse transcribed into cDNA, which served as template for TCR sequencing. TCRdb limited this immuneACCESS table to in-frame rearrangements with V and J called. A share of clones is missing; checked studies link under half to unresolved V genes, and the rest is unexplained. The sample records around 140,000 clones, roughly 61% of which are singletons. The ten largest make up approximately 6.5% of the sample. The input for sequencing was CD4+ T cells sorted from blood, taken at week 0. All receptors derive from a human donor with alopecia areata.

J is TRBJ2-3 and V is TRBV5-1; D ambiguous. This CDR3 region has 14 residues. CDR1 SGHRS and CDR2 YFSETQ come from the germline V gene. The germline V and J ends were trimmed by 0 bases and 6 bases, with 11 bases remaining between them. The CDR3 nucleotides are TGCGCCAGCAGCTTGGGACAACCCTTGGATACGCAGTATTTT. It encodes CASSLGQPLDTQYF.

This chain links TRBV7-9 with TRBJ2-3; 10 bases agree with TRBD1. From germline, CDR1 is SEHNR and CDR2 FQNEAQ (reference sequence). This CDR3 is 15 amino acids long. V dropped 5 bases and J dropped 3; count of bases not matched to a gene: 5. This CDR3 is CASSPPGQGTDTQYF. CDR3 DNA sequence: TGTGCCAGCAGCCCCCCGGGACAGGGGACAGATACGCAGTATTTT.

The table lists this clone with a count of one. This chain joins TRBV4-3 and TRBJ2-7; D is uncertain. Per germline, CDR1 LGHNA and CDR2 YSLEER. The CDR3 length is 14 residues. V lost 0 bases and J 6 bases, leaving 12 bases between the germline ends. Here the CDR3 DNA reads TGCGCCAGCAGCCAAGAGGAGACATACCGCGAGCAGTACTTC. Its protein product is CASSQEETYREQYF.

This chain links TRBV29-1 with TRBJ1-1; D is ambiguous. From germline, CDR1 is SQVTM and CDR2 ANQGSEA. Trimming removed 1 base at V and 0 bases at J, with 9 bases between. This CDR3 region has 14 residues. In DNA form, the CDR3 reads TGCAGCGTTGAAGGGACCGCGATGAACACTGAAGCTTTCTTT. Encoded protein: CSVEGTAMNTEAFF.

This chain connects TRBV27 to TRBJ2-3, with 8 bases identical to TRBD2. This CDR3 has 15 residues. The germline gives CDR1 MNHEY, CDR2 SMNVEV (reference sequence). After removal of 7 bases from V and 6 bases from J, the junction contained 12 bases not matched to a gene. In nucleotides, the CDR3 is TGTGCCAGCATAGGGACTAGAGAGGGTGCGGATACGCAGTATTTT. It encodes CASIGTREGADTQYF.

This clone turned up a few times. A junction boundary mismatches the germline segment, possibly from a read error. V usage is TRBV2 and J usage is TRBJ2-1; unclear D gene. This CDR3 contains 12 residues. From germline, CDR1 is SNHLY and CDR2 FYNNEI. CDR3 sequence: CASREAVEEQFF. The CDR3 DNA follows: TGTGCCAGCAGAGAAGCAGTCGAGGAGCAGTTCTTC.

This clone was observed once. This chain joins TRBV30 and TRBJ2-7, with TRBD2 matching over 11 bases. Germline CDR1 is GTSNPN and CDR2 is SVGIG (reference sequence). This CDR3 is built from 13 residues. After removal of 3 bases from V and 3 bases from J, the junction contained 1 base not matched to a gene. The chain's CDR3 is CAWRTSGGYEQYF. DNA for the CDR3: TGTGCCTGGAGAACTAGCGGGGGCTACGAGCAGTACTTC.

This clone occurred once. The conserved phenylalanine or tryptophan normally closing the CDR3 is absent here, so this likely arose from a read error. The DNA is omitted, as the CDR3 cannot be located on it reliably, and the CDR3 follows TCRdb's listing. V is TRBV30 and J is TRBJ2-3; no check of the table's D call, TRBD2, against the DNA was made. The CDR3 is 12 amino acids in total, end residues counted. From germline, CDR1 is GTSNPN and CDR2 SVGIG (reference sequence). Here the CDR3 reads CAWSNSGGWTAS.

This clone was counted a single time. The chain is built from TRBV30 and TRBJ1-5; D is unclear. In germline, CDR1 is GTSNPN, CDR2 SVGIG (reference sequence). This CDR3 region has 13 residues. V lost 2 bases and J 4 bases, leaving 9 bases between the germline ends. CDR3 nucleotide sequence: TGTGCCTGGAGTTTCCAAGGGAATCAGCCCCAGCATTTT. Its translation is CAWSFQGNQPQHF.

This clone turned up a few times. The chain combines TRBV6-6 with TRBJ2-1, with D perhaps assigned TRBD1 or TRBD2 (5 bases each). This CDR3 has 14 residues. Germline assignment: CDR1 MNHNY and CDR2 SVGAGI (reference sequence). The V end lost 8 bases, the J end lost 10 bases, and 21 bases lay between the germline ends. CDR3 sequence: CASCRESGAGEQFF. The CDR3 nucleotides are TGTGCCAGCTGTAGAGAGTCCGGGGCTGGAGAGCAGTTCTTC.

This clone was recorded only once. The chain has TRBV6-1 and TRBJ1-6, with 7 bases matching TRBD1. Losses at the gene ends were 6 bases for V and 8 bases for J; bases not matched to a gene: 10. CDR3 length equals 15 residues. Germline CDR1 and CDR2: MNHNS and SASEGT. The CDR3 nucleotides are TGTGCCAGCAGCCTACAGGGGTGGGGAGATTCACCCCTCCACTTT. It is translated as CASSLQGWGDSPLHF.

This rearrangement joins TRBV30 to TRBJ1-5, with D perhaps TRBD1 (5 bases). From germline, CDR1 is GTSNPN and CDR2 SVGIG (reference sequence). The CDR3 is 13 amino acids. V gave up 2 bases and J gave up 6 bases, with 11 bases separating them. This CDR3 reads CAWSMGEAQPQHF. The CDR3 coding sequence is TGTGCCTGGAGTATGGGGGAAGCTCAGCCCCAGCATTTT.

The gene calls are TRBV7-9 and TRBJ2-7; D might be TRBD1 or TRBD2, each matching 5 bases. In germline, CDR1 is SEHNR, CDR2 FQNEAQ (reference sequence). Trimming took off 5 bases at V and 3 bases at J, with 20 bases between the two ends. This CDR3 has 16 amino acids. The CDR3 nucleotides are TGTGCCAGCAGCCGAATGGGGGATCGAGACAGCTACGAGCAGTACTTC. It yields the protein CASSRMGDRDSYEQYF.

The chain employs TRBV4-2 and TRBJ2-6; D is possibly TRBD2 (6 bases). CDR3 size: 15 residues. V lost 1 base, J lost 3 bases, and 7 bases lay in between. Looked up from germline, CDR1 is LGHNA and CDR2 is YNFKEQ. The CDR3 spells CASSQVGSGANVLTF. The CDR3 region has the DNA TGTGCCAGCAGCCAAGTCGGGAGTGGGGCCAACGTCCTGACTTTC.

The rearrangement joins TRBV30 to TRBJ2-6; maybe TRBD1 (5 bases). Trimming took 7 bases from V and 0 from J, leaving 7 bases between them. The length of the CDR3 is 13 residues. Germline assignment: CDR1 GTSNPN and CDR2 SVGIG (reference sequence). CDR3 nucleotide sequence: TGTGCCTCTGACAGCTCTGGGGCCAACGTCCTGACTTTC. As protein: CASDSSGANVLTF.

This clone came up once. The CDR3 DNA sequence: TGTGCCAGCAGCTTAGGGACAGGGGGCTACGAGCAGTACTTC. Residues: CASSLGTGGYEQYF. The chain joins TRBV5-6 to TRBJ2-7; 11 nucleotides match TRBD1. The J segment lost 3 bases and the V segment lost 2 bases, leaving 1 base of the junction unmatched. The germline V gene has CDR1 SGHDT and CDR2 YYEEEE. CDR3 length equals 14 residues.

This clone was seen once. The V call is TRBV7-2, the J call TRBJ2-3, with a weak D call TRBD2 (5 bases). Germline V gives CDR1 SGHTA, CDR2 FQGNSA. This CDR3 is 15 amino acids long. Trimming cost V 4 bases and J 4 bases, with 15 bases left between them. The CDR3 coding sequence is TGTGCCAGCAGCTCCGGCGGGTCGGGTGCAGATACGCAGTATTTT. Amino acid sequence: CASSSGGSGADTQYF.

This clone was seen a handful of times. The rearrangement uses TRBV4-2 and TRBJ2-1, with D uncertain. Germline values: CDR1 LGHNA, CDR2 YNFKEQ. V shed 1 base and J shed 6 bases, with 13 bases lying between them. The CDR3 spans 15 residues. The CDR3 nucleotides are TGTGCCAGCAGCCAAGTCGGGCCAGTGGTCAATGAGCAGTTCTTC. Translated, it gives CASSQVGPVVNEQFF.

The chain combines TRBV7-2 with TRBJ2-3, with D tentatively TRBD2 (5 bases). Looked up from germline, CDR1 is SGHTA and CDR2 is FQGNSA. The germline V and J ends were trimmed by 3 bases and 0 bases, with 10 bases remaining between them. The CDR3 sequence is 15 residues long. The CDR3 reads CASSFRSGSTDTQYF. CDR3 nucleotides: TGTGCCAGCAGCTTTCGCTCGGGGAGCACAGATACGCAGTATTTT.

The chain recombines TRBV7-2 with TRBJ2-7, with D perhaps matching TRBD2 (5 bases). The V gene's germline CDR1 is SGHTA and CDR2 FQGNSA. V lost 2 bases to trimming and J lost 7 bases, with 12 bases between them. The CDR3 spans 13 residues. The CDR3 loop reads CASSLNGVGEQYF. In DNA form, the CDR3 reads TGTGCCAGCAGCTTAAACGGGGTGGGAGAGCAGTACTTC.

V gene TRBV30 combines with J gene TRBJ2-7; D might be TRBD1 or TRBD2, each matching 6 bases. This CDR3 contains 17 residues. Looked up from germline, CDR1 is GTSNPN and CDR2 is SVGIG (reference sequence). The V end was cut by 4 bases, the J end by 4 bases, with 26 bases between. The CDR3 region is CAWKSLYRTGAEYEQYF. The CDR3 coding sequence is TGTGCCTGGAAATCGCTTTACCGGACGGGGGCCGAGTACGAGCAGTACTTC.

In regard to this clone: This same CDR3 is encoded by further DNA sequences in the sample. The gene calls are TRBV29-1 and TRBJ1-1, with TRBD1 identical over 7 bases. This CDR3 region has 12 residues. With 6 bases clipped from V and 1 base from J, the junction kept 2 bases outside the gene matches. Germline assignment: CDR1 SQVTM and CDR2 ANQGSEA. The CDR3 protein is CSVWDRNTEAFF. CDR3 DNA sequence: TGCAGCGTCTGGGACAGGAACACTGAAGCTTTCTTT.

The CDR3 bases are TGTGCCTGGAGTGTAGGAGGACAGGGGTTTAGCGAGCAGTACTTC. Translating gives CAWSVGGQGFSEQYF. The V gene is TRBV30, the J gene TRBJ2-7; 9 positions match TRBD1. Germline CDR1 reads GTSNPN; CDR2 reads SVGIG (reference sequence). Trimming removed 0 bases from V and 6 bases from J; junction bases left unmatched: 9. The CDR3 consists of 15 residues.

The chain links TRBV19 to TRBJ1-5, with D possibly TRBD1 on 5 matching bases. CDR1 and CDR2 (germline): LNHDA, SQIVND (reference sequence). The length of the CDR3 is 13 residues. The germline V and J ends were trimmed by 5 bases and 4 bases, with 9 bases remaining between them. The CDR3 sequence is CASSEGINQPQHF. CDR3 nucleotide sequence: TGTGCCAGTAGTGAGGGGATTAATCAGCCCCAGCATTTT.

The chain employs TRBV30 and TRBJ2-7; TRBD1 matches 9 bases. V trimming: 2 bases; J trimming: 4 bases; junction bases outside the gene matches: 3. Germline V gives CDR1 GTSNPN, CDR2 SVGIG (reference sequence). CDR3 size: 13 residues. The CDR3 loop reads CAWSRDRGYEQYF. The CDR3 DNA sequence: TGTGCCTGGAGTCGAGACAGGGGGTACGAGCAGTACTTC.